Presented here are 20 T cell receptor beta chains from one specimen sequenced in a study of CD8+CD57+ T cells in acquired aplastic anemia. Genomic DNA templated the TCR beta VDJ and CDR3 profiling. TCRdb called the reads again in MiXCR, with one record for every CDR3 protein. The sample has 200,000 to 250,000 distinct CDR3 sequences, 50% to 70% seen once. Patients included in sequencing had previously demonstrated CD8+CD57+ cell expansion by flow cytometry. Sequences were obtained from sorted CD4+, CD8+, or CD8+CD57+ T cells (not recorded which) from PBMCs. The receptors shown here come from a human donor with aplastic anemia.

The chain joins TRBV2 to TRBJ1-1, with D unclear. CDR3 length equals 11 residues. Germline values: CDR1 SNHLY, CDR2 FYNNEI. Trimming took 6 bases from V and 3 from J, leaving 5 bases between them. As DNA, the CDR3 is TGTGCCAGCAGACTCCACACTGAAGCTTTCTTT. Translating gives CASRLHTEAFF.

The V and J genes are TRBV5-6 and TRBJ2-1, with D perhaps assigned TRBD1 or TRBD2 (5 bases each). V was pared by 0 bases and J by 7 bases, with 14 bases between. Looked up from germline, CDR1 is SGHDT and CDR2 is YYEEEE. This CDR3 has 15 amino acids. CDR3 DNA sequence: TGTGCCAGCAGCTTGGCAGGGAGTTCGTCGAATGAGCAGTTCTTC. Amino acids: CASSLAGSSSNEQFF.

This chain uses TRBV7-4 with TRBJ2-3; 14 nucleotides align to TRBD2. V shed 7 bases and J 1 base; nucleotides not matched to a gene: 10. This CDR3 spans 18 amino acids. CDR1 SGHVT and CDR2 SQSDAQ come from the germline V gene. The CDR3 region has the DNA TGTGCCAGCATCCAGACTAGCGGGGGGGCGCGGGGCACAGATACGCAGTATTTT. Amino acid sequence: CASIQTSGGARGTDTQYF. Filled out from reference TRBV7-4 and TRBJ2-3, the complete variable domain reads GAGVSQSPRYKVAKRGRDVALRCDSISGHVTLYWYRQTLGQGSEVLTYSQSDAQRDKSGRPSGRFSAERPERSVSTLKIQRTEQGDSAVYLCASIQTSGGARGTDTQYFGPGTRLTVL.

The rearrangement uses TRBV7-2 and TRBJ2-1; no definite D call. Trimming shortened V by 2 bases and J by 0 bases, and 8 bases separated the two germline ends. Germline CDR1 and CDR2: SGHTA and FQGNSA. The CDR3 is 15 amino acids. CDR3 in DNA: TGTGCCAGCAGCTTATCCCTCTTCTCCTACAATGAGCAGTTCTTC. Translating gives CASSLSLFSYNEQFF. The variable domain in full, completed from reference TRBV7-2 and TRBJ2-1, reads GAGVSQSPSNKVTEKGKDVELRCDPISGHTALYWYRQSLGQGLEFLIYFQGNSAPDKSGLPSDRFSAERTGGSVSTLTIQRTQQEDSAVYLCASSLSLFSYNEQFFGPGTRLTVL.

The chain carries TRBV25-1 and TRBJ1-1; possibly TRBD1 for D (6 bases). Trimming removed 10 bases at V and 5 bases at J, with 23 bases between. Germline CDR1 and CDR2: MGHDK and SYGVNS. CDR3 length equals 15 residues. Here the CDR3 reads CATREGGGRSTEAFF. As DNA, the CDR3 is TGTGCCACCCGGGAGGGGGGCGGTCGGAGTACTGAAGCTTTCTTT.

The V and J genes are TRBV24-1 and TRBJ2-6; D perhaps matches TRBD1 (6 bases). Trimming took 4 bases from V and 0 from J, leaving 12 bases between them. Per germline, CDR1 KGHDR and CDR2 SFDVKD. This CDR3 spans 17 amino acids. The DNA for the CDR3 is TGTGCCACCAGTGACAGACAGGTTAACTCTGGGGCCAACGTCCTGACTTTC. Translation: CATSDRQVNSGANVLTF.

V gene TRBV7-9 combines with J gene TRBJ1-6; tentative D call: TRBD1 (5 bases). Looked up from germline, CDR1 is SEHNR and CDR2 is FQNEAQ (reference sequence). V shed 1 base and J shed 5 bases, with 9 bases lying between them. This CDR3 spans 15 amino acids. CDR3 sequence (DNA): TGTGCCAGCAGCTTAGGACAGAGCAATAATTCACCCCTCCACTTT. Translation: CASSLGQSNNSPLHF.

This clonotype was seen only a few times. The chain combines TRBV15 with TRBJ1-4; the match to TRBD1 covers 10 bases. CDR3 length equals 14 residues. Trimming cost V 4 bases and J 8 bases; bases outside gene matches: 4. Germline values: CDR1 LNHNV, CDR2 YYDKDF (reference sequence). For the CDR3, the DNA is TGTGCCACCAGCACCGGGACAGGGGACGAAAAACTGTTTTTT. This encodes CATSTGTGDEKLFF. Full variable domain (remainder filled in from reference TRBV15 and TRBJ1-4): DAMVIQNPRYQVTQFGKPVTLSCSQTLNHNVMYWYQQKSSQAPKLLFHYYDKDFNNEADTPDNFQSRRPNTSFCFLDIRSPGLGDTAMYLCATSTGTGDEKLFFGSGTQLSVL.

This clonotype has only a few counts. CDR3 sequence (DNA): TGTGCCAGCAGCTTGGCTAGAATAGCGGGGGGGCGGCTACAAGAGACCCAGTACTTC. The encoded protein is CASSLARIAGGRLQETQYF. The rearrangement links TRBV7-8 to TRBJ2-5, with 11 positions matching TRBD2. V was pared by 3 bases and J by 2 bases, with 14 bases of the junction left unmatched. Germline V gene sequence: CDR1 SGHVS, CDR2 FQNEAQ. The CDR3 sequence is 19 residues long. The variable domain in full, with the rest retrieved from reference TRBV7-8 and TRBJ2-5, is GAGVSQSPRYKVAKRGQDVALRCDPISGHVSLFWYQQALGQGPEFLTYFQNEAQLDKSGLPSDRFFAERPEGSVSTLKIQRTQQEDSAVYLCASSLARIAGGRLQETQYFGPGTRLLVL.

CDR3 bases: TGTGCCAGCATCGGACAGGGTGGTGAAGCTTTCTTT. Protein product: CASIGQGGEAFF. The chain links TRBV2 to TRBJ1-1, with 8 bases lining up with TRBD1. The V and J ends lost 7 bases and 7 bases, in that order; junction bases with no gene match: 5. The CDR3 length is 12 residues. The V gene's germline CDR1 is SNHLY and CDR2 FYNNEI.

V gene TRBV27 combines with J gene TRBJ2-7; D ambiguous. Germline CDR1 and CDR2: MNHEY and SMNVEV (reference sequence). Trimming removed 4 bases at V and 2 bases at J, with 6 bases between. The CDR3 spans 12 residues. CDR3 nucleotide sequence: TGTGCCAGCAGTTCGACCCCCTACGAGCAGTACTTC. Amino acid sequence: CASSSTPYEQYF.

The V gene is TRBV20-1, the J gene TRBJ2-3, with D tentatively TRBD2 (6 bases). CDR3 length: 17 amino acids. Germline CDR1 reads DFQATT; CDR2 reads SNEGSKA (reference sequence). Trimming removed 0 bases at V and 0 bases at J, with 16 bases between. The CDR3 coding sequence is TGCAGTGCTAGAGATCAATCCGGGACTTATAGCACAGATACGCAGTATTTT. This gives the protein CSARDQSGTYSTDTQYF.

This rearrangement joins TRBV20-1 to TRBJ1-1; TRBD1 aligns across 7 bases. This CDR3 comprises 15 residues. The ends lost 5 bases at V and 0 bases at J; junction bases unmatched: 9. CDR1 and CDR2 (germline): DFQATT, SNEGSKA (reference sequence). CDR3 residues: CSAPTTGQLNTEAFF. The CDR3 DNA is TGCAGTGCTCCTACCACGGGACAGCTGAACACTGAAGCTTTCTTT.

A single count supports this clonotype. The rearrangement joins TRBV12-3 or TRBV12-4 to TRBJ2-7, with TRBD2 as a possible D gene (5 bases). This CDR3 comprises 13 residues. V dropped 6 bases and J dropped 6 bases, with 15 bases sitting between them. DNA of the CDR3: TGTGCCAGCAGCCAGCAAGGAGGTAGCGAGCAGTACTTC. Protein: CASSQQGGSEQYF.

The rearrangement links TRBV20-1 to TRBJ2-5, with D tentatively TRBD1 or TRBD2 (5 bases each). Germline CDR1 reads DFQATT; CDR2 reads SNEGSKA (reference sequence). CDR3 length equals 15 residues. Between the trimmed V and J ends, which lost 0 bases and 5 bases, there was a span of 16 bases. In DNA, the CDR3 is TGCAGTGCTAGAGATCCTCTCGGGGCAGGGGAGACCCAGTACTTC. Its protein is CSARDPLGAGETQYF.

Notes on this clonotype: The junction departs from germline at one end; a sequencing error may be responsible. CDR3 region: CASSLDWDLLREHYF. CDR3 in DNA: TGTGCCAGCAGCTTAGACTGGGACTTGCTTAGGGAGCATTACTTC. This sequence joins TRBV7-9 and TRBJ2-7; a possible D gene is TRBD2 (6 bases). CDR1 is SEHNR, CDR2 FQNEAQ, per germline (reference sequence). The length of the CDR3 is 15 residues.

The rearrangement uses TRBV20-1 and TRBJ1-4; D may be TRBD1 (5 bases). The CDR3 runs 13 residues. Trimming took off 6 bases at V and 7 bases at J, with 15 bases between the two ends. CDR1 is DFQATT, CDR2 SNEGSKA, per germline (reference sequence). The CDR3 DNA is TGCAGTGCCCGGGAGGGGAGACGTGAAAAACTGTTTTTT. Translation: CSAREGRREKLFF.

This clonotype has only a few counts. The chain has TRBV15 and TRBJ1-1, with D maybe TRBD1 (6 bases). Per the germline V gene, CDR1 is LNHNV and CDR2 is YYDKDF (reference sequence). The CDR3 runs to 12 residues. V lost 1 base, J lost 7 bases, and 7 bases lay in between. CDR3: CATSRGQVEAFF. The CDR3, as DNA: TGTGCCACCAGCAGAGGACAGGTTGAAGCTTTCTTT.

Of note for this clonotype: With a much larger clone just one base away, this may be a read error. The chain carries TRBV7-2 and TRBJ2-3, with D unclear. Germline loops: CDR1 SGHTA, CDR2 FQGNSA. The V end lost 6 bases, the J end lost 0 bases, and 4 bases lay between the germline ends. CDR3 size: 12 residues. The CDR3 spells CASRASTDTQYF. In DNA form, the CDR3 reads TGTGCCAGCAGGGCTAGCACAGATACGCAGTATTTT.

V and J are TRBV24-1 and TRBJ1-2; D remains unclear. The CDR3 contains 14 residues. The V end lost 3 bases, the J end lost 1 base, and 8 bases lay between the germline ends. Germline V gene lookup returns CDR1 KGHDR and CDR2 SFDVKD. CDR3 nucleotide sequence: TGTGCCACCAGTGATCATGCGGTTAACTATGGCTACACCTTC. Its translation: CATSDHAVNYGYTF.